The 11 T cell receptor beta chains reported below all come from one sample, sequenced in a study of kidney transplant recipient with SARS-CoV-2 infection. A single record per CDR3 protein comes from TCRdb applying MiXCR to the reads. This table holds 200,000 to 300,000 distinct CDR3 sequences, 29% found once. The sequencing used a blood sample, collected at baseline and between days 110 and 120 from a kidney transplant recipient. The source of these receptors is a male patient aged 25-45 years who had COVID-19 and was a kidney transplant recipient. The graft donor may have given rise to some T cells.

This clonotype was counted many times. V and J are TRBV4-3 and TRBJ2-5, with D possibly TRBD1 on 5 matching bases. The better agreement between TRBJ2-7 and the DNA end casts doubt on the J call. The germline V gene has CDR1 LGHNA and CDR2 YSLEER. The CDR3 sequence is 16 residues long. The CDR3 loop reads CASSQDVTERGYEQYF. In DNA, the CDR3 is TGCGCCAGCAGCCAAGATGTAACGGAAAGGGGTTACGAGCAGTACTTC.

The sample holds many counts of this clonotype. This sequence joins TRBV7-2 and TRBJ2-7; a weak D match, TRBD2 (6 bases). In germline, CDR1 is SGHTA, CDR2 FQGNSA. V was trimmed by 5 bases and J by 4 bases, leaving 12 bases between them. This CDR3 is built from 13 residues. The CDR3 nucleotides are TGTGCCAGCAGCGGAGGGACTGCATACGAGCAGTACTTC. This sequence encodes CASSGGTAYEQYF.

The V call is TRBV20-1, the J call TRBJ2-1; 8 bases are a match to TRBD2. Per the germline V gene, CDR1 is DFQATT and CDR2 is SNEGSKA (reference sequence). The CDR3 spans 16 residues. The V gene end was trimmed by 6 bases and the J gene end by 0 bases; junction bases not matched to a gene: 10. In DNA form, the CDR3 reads TGCAGTGCCCCCCCCCAGCGGGGGTTCTCCTACAATGAGCAGTTCTTC. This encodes CSAPPQRGFSYNEQFF.

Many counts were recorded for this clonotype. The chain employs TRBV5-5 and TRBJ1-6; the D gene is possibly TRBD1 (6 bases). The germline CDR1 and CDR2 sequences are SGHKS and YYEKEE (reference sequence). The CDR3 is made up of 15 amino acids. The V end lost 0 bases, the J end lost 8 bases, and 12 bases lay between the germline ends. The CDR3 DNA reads TGTGCCAGCAGCTTGGTGCGAGGGGGGTATTCACCCCTCCACTTT. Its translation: CASSLVRGGYSPLHF.

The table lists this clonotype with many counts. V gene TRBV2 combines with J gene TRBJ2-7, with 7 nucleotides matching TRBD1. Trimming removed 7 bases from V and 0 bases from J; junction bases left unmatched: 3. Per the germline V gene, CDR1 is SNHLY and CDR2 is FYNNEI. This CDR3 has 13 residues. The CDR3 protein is CASTWDSSYEQYF. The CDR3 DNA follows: TGTGCCAGCACCTGGGACAGCTCCTACGAGCAGTACTTC.

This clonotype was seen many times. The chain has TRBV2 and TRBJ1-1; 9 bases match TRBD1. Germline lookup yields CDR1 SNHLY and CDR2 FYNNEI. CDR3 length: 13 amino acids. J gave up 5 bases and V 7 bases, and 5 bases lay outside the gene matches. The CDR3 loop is CASTRDRDTEAFF. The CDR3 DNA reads TGTGCCAGCACCCGGGACAGGGATACTGAAGCTTTCTTT.

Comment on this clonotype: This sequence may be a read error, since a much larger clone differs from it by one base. In nucleotides, the CDR3 is TGCGCCAGCACACTGGCAGGGAGCTCCTACGAGCAGTACTTC. Its protein product is CASTLAGSSYEQYF. V is TRBV5-1 and J is TRBJ2-7; D assignment may be TRBD1 or TRBD2 (5 bases each). Trimming pared 6 bases from V and 0 bases from J, leaving 13 bases between. The V gene's germline CDR1 is SGHRS and CDR2 YFSETQ. CDR3 length equals 14 residues.

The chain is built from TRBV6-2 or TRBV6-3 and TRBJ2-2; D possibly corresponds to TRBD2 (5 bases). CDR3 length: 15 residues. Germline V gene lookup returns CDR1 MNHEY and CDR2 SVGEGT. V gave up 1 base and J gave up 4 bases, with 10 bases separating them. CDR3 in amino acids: CASSYFARGTGELFF. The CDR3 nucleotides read TGTGCCAGCAGTTACTTTGCCCGGGGCACCGGGGAGCTGTTTTTT.

The CDR3 is CSAREDRVNNEQFF. The CDR3 DNA follows: TGCAGTGCTAGAGAAGACAGGGTCAACAATGAGCAGTTCTTC. The rearrangement links TRBV20-1 to TRBJ2-1, with 7 bases lining up with TRBD1. Looked up from germline, CDR1 is DFQATT and CDR2 is SNEGSKA (reference sequence). Trimming cost V 0 bases and J 5 bases; bases outside gene matches: 4. This CDR3 contains 14 residues.

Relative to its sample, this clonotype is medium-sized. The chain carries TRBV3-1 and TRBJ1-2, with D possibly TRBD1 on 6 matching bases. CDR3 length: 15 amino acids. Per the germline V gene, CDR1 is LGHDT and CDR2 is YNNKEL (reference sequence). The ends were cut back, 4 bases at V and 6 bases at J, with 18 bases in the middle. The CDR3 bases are TGTGCCAGCAGCCCCGACACCAGGTGGGGGCATGGCTACACCTTC. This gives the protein CASSPDTRWGHGYTF.

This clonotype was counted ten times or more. CDR3 nucleotide sequence: TGTGCCAGTAGTATAGACGGGGAAGACTACGAGCAGTACTTC. It is translated as CASSIDGEDYEQYF. V and J are TRBV19 and TRBJ2-7; weak D call: TRBD2 (5 bases). The CDR3 sequence is 14 residues long. Germline V gives CDR1 LNHDA, CDR2 SQIVND (reference sequence). V gave up 0 bases and J gave up 3 bases, with 9 bases separating them.